Described below is a single T cell receptor beta chain sequence and its context. Its antigen remains unidentified. The V gene lost 8 bases and the J gene lost 11 bases, with 8 bases spanning the gap. Germline loops: CDR1 SGHNT, CDR2 YYREEE (reference sequence). CDR3 size: 10 residues. The source of the sample is a study of T cell repertoires in cytomegalovirus infection. Whole-study context: Indications came from public TCR beta signatures; they pointed to CMV infection and to a matching HLA type.

MiXCR was run by TCRdb on the reads, yielding one entry per CDR3 protein. The profile covers about 450,000 distinct CDR3 sequences, with about a third appearing a single time and around 15% taken by the ten largest. Findings and caveats of the study: Summed frequency of public TCR beta families distinguished CMV carriers with the relevant HLA. HLA-C-restricted, CMV-specific TCR beta clonotypes were dominant ex vivo.

Sequenced material: PBMCs. This TCR was recovered from a human donor in good health (CMV status not recorded). Some clones in this sample may be carry-over from other donors' samples. The rearrangement uses TRBV5-4 and TRBJ1-6; D not certain. CDR3 sequence: CARNDTPLHF. The DNA of the CDR3 is TGTGCCAGGAACGACACACCCCTCCACTTT.